Listed below are T cell receptor beta chains from one sample, sequenced in a study of blood T cell repertoires in COVID-19. Data came from immunoSEQ multiplex PCR; TCRdb stores just in-frame clones and leaves some out. This table holds fewer than 300,000 clones, about 86% found once. Sequencing was done on a sample of peripheral blood. The receptors shown here come from a woman aged 55-70 years with active or convalescent COVID-19. Both conserved end residues are part of each CDR3. Fields, in order: J gene, D gene, V gene, clone size, CDR3 length, CDR3 protein, CDR3 DNA. The D gene is left open where the match is weak. Expanded clones are given a class, and other clones once, few, many or no size at all.

j_call: TRBJ2-2
d_call: -
v_call: TRBV3-1/TRBV3-2
clone_size: -
cdr3_length: 14
cdr3_aa: CASSQVAVTGELFF
cdr3_nt: TGTGCCAGCAGCCAAGTCGCAGTCACCGGGGAGCTGTTTTTT

j_call: TRBJ2-7
d_call: -
v_call: TRBV6-5
clone_size: -
cdr3_length: 12
cdr3_aa: CASSGFAYEQYF
cdr3_nt: TGTGCCAGCAGCGGGTTTGCCTACGAGCAGTACTTC

j_call: TRBJ2-1
d_call: TRBD1
v_call: TRBV27
clone_size: -
cdr3_length: 16
cdr3_aa: CASSLPGTDRDDEQFF
cdr3_nt: TGTGCCAGCAGTTTACCTGGGACGGACAGGGATGATGAGCAGTTCTTC

j_call: TRBJ2-7
d_call: -
v_call: TRBV19
clone_size: -
cdr3_length: 14
cdr3_aa: CASSMWGHFNEQYF
cdr3_nt: TGTGCCAGTAGTATGTGGGGGCACTTTAACGAGCAGTACTTC

j_call: TRBJ1-1
d_call: -
v_call: TRBV7-9
clone_size: few
cdr3_length: 13
cdr3_aa: CASSSTSNTEAFF
cdr3_nt: TGTGCCAGCAGCTCGACTTCGAACACTGAAGCTTTCTTT

j_call: TRBJ1-2
d_call: TRBD1
v_call: TRBV3-1/TRBV3-2
clone_size: few
cdr3_length: 13
cdr3_aa: CASSQGTGSGYTF
cdr3_nt: TGTGCCAGCAGCCAGGGGACAGGGAGCGGCTACACCTTC

j_call: TRBJ2-5
d_call: TRBD2
v_call: TRBV6-2/TRBV6-3
clone_size: -
cdr3_length: 18
cdr3_aa: CASSYSVRTSWSGETQYF
cdr3_nt: TGTGCCAGCAGTTACTCAGTTCGGACTAGCTGGTCGGGGGAGACCCAGTACTTC

j_call: TRBJ2-1
d_call: -
v_call: TRBV7-8
clone_size: once
cdr3_length: 17
cdr3_aa: CASSLYAGLSMNYEQFF
cdr3_nt: TGTGCCAGCAGCTTATATGCAGGTTTGAGTATGAACTATGAGCAGTTCTTC

j_call: TRBJ1-1
d_call: TRBD1
v_call: TRBV5-4
clone_size: -
cdr3_length: 15
cdr3_aa: CASSLVGTGSTEAFF
cdr3_nt: TGTGCCAGCAGCTTGGTGGGGACAGGTAGCACTGAAGCTTTCTTT

j_call: TRBJ2-6
d_call: TRBD1
v_call: TRBV7-3
clone_size: -
cdr3_length: 18
cdr3_aa: CASSLWGGTGTGANVLTF
cdr3_nt: TGTGCCAGCAGCTTATGGGGCGGGACAGGGACTGGGGCCAACGTCCTGACTTTC

j_call: TRBJ1-4
d_call: -
v_call: TRBV7-9
clone_size: -
cdr3_length: 14
cdr3_aa: CASSLTGSGEKLFF
cdr3_nt: TGTGCCAGCAGCCTCACAGGAAGCGGGGAGAAACTGTTTTTT

j_call: TRBJ1-2
d_call: -
v_call: TRBV7-9
clone_size: -
cdr3_length: 13
cdr3_aa: CASPADISGGYTF
cdr3_nt: TGTGCCAGCCCCGCAGACATTTCTGGTGGCTACACCTTC

j_call: TRBJ2-1
d_call: -
v_call: TRBV6-5
clone_size: -
cdr3_length: 14
cdr3_aa: CASGRWGGRNEQFF
cdr3_nt: TGTGCCAGTGGTCGGTGGGGGGGCCGCAATGAGCAGTTCTTC

j_call: TRBJ2-6
d_call: TRBD1
v_call: TRBV7-9
clone_size: -
cdr3_length: 16
cdr3_aa: CASSREGTVPSNVLTF
cdr3_nt: TGTGCCAGCAGCCGAGAAGGGACAGTCCCTTCCAACGTCCTGACTTTC

j_call: TRBJ2-2
d_call: -
v_call: TRBV28
clone_size: -
cdr3_length: 16
cdr3_aa: CASSPRWERNTGELFF
cdr3_nt: TGTGCCAGCAGTCCTAGGTGGGAGAGGAACACCGGGGAGCTGTTTTTT

j_call: TRBJ2-3
d_call: TRBD1
v_call: TRBV10-3
clone_size: -
cdr3_length: 18
cdr3_aa: CAISPRDRGGGSTDTQYF
cdr3_nt: TGTGCCATCAGCCCCCGGGACAGGGGAGGGGGTAGCACAGATACGCAGTATTTT

j_call: TRBJ2-2
d_call: -
v_call: TRBV29-1
clone_size: -
cdr3_length: 14
cdr3_aa: CSVEGGAHTGELFF
cdr3_nt: TGCAGCGTTGAAGGGGGAGCCCACACCGGGGAGCTGTTTTTT

j_call: TRBJ1-4
d_call: -
v_call: TRBV14
clone_size: -
cdr3_length: 13
cdr3_aa: CASSLLSGEKLFF
cdr3_nt: TGTGCCAGCAGCCTATTATCGGGGGAAAAACTGTTTTTT

j_call: TRBJ2-5
d_call: -
v_call: TRBV3-1/TRBV3-2
clone_size: -
cdr3_length: 19
cdr3_aa: CASSQDVPFLGGAPETQYF
cdr3_nt: TGTGCCAGCAGCCAAGACGTGCCCTTCTTGGGGGGGGCCCCAGAGACCCAGTACTTC

j_call: TRBJ2-3
d_call: -
v_call: TRBV19
clone_size: -
cdr3_length: 14
cdr3_aa: CASKRETATDTQYF
cdr3_nt: TGTGCCAGTAAGAGGGAAACAGCCACAGATACGCAGTATTTT

j_call: TRBJ1-5
d_call: -
v_call: TRBV7-2
clone_size: -
cdr3_length: 15
cdr3_aa: CASSFSGNSNQPQHF
cdr3_nt: TGTGCCAGCAGCTTTTCAGGGAATAGCAATCAGCCCCAGCATTTT

j_call: TRBJ1-1
d_call: TRBD1
v_call: TRBV7-8
clone_size: -
cdr3_length: 20
cdr3_aa: CASSVRPGQGRRFMNTEAFF
cdr3_nt: TGTGCCAGCAGCGTACGCCCGGGACAGGGTCGCCGATTCATGAACACTGAAGCTTTCTTT

j_call: TRBJ1-2
d_call: TRBD1
v_call: TRBV5-1
clone_size: few
cdr3_length: 13
cdr3_aa: CASSSQGADGYTF
cdr3_nt: TGCGCCAGCAGCTCACAGGGGGCAGATGGCTACACCTTC

j_call: TRBJ1-1
d_call: -
v_call: TRBV10-1
clone_size: -
cdr3_length: 14
cdr3_aa: CASILQATATEAFF
cdr3_nt: TGCGCCAGCATTCTACAGGCGACTGCCACTGAAGCTTTCTTT

j_call: TRBJ1-2
d_call: -
v_call: TRBV20-1
clone_size: -
cdr3_length: 11
cdr3_aa: CSAIDRYGYTF
cdr3_nt: TGCAGTGCCATTGACAGGTATGGCTACACCTTC